One sample yielded the 20 T cell receptor beta chains listed below, sequenced in a study of spatial heterogeneity in lung cancer. Documented time point: sample taken at primary tumor resection. The study sequenced unsorted whole RNA from tumor, nontumor lung or frozen PBMC. Via MiXCR, TCRdb re-called the 5' RACE reads, giving one row per CDR3 protein. Of around 87,000 distinct CDR3 sequences in the sample, 12% were seen once. Sequencing used PBMCs, obtained at surgery. These receptors were taken from a male donor with early-stage non-small cell lung cancer.

This clonotype was counted between two and nine times. This chain joins TRBV9 and TRBJ1-3; no reliable D call. From germline, CDR1 is SGDLS and CDR2 YYNGEE. The CDR3 is made up of 14 amino acids. Trimming took 5 bases from V and 0 from J, leaving 9 bases between them. The CDR3 coding sequence is TGTGCCAGCAGTGTCCAGAGCTCTGGAAACACCATATATTTT. It encodes CASSVQSSGNTIYF.

The rearrangement joins TRBV12-3 or TRBV12-4 to TRBJ2-5; D is unclear. There are 15 residues in the CDR3. V dropped 3 bases and J dropped 0 bases, with 11 bases sitting between them. The CDR3 reads CASSLVGRYQETQYF. The CDR3 nucleotides read TGTGCCAGCAGTTTGGTGGGCAGGTACCAAGAGACCCAGTACTTC.

J is TRBJ1-2 and V is TRBV28, with 9 bases identical to TRBD1. The CDR3 sequence is 14 residues long. V trimming: 5 bases; J trimming: 7 bases; junction bases outside the gene matches: 8. The V gene's germline CDR1 is MDHEN and CDR2 SYDVKM. The CDR3 region has the DNA TGTGCCAGCAGTGGACAGGGACAGGGAGCTGGCTACACCTTC. Translated: CASSGQGQGAGYTF.

The genes are TRBV5-1 and TRBJ2-2; TRBD2 matches at 14 bases. Germline CDR1 SGHRS, CDR2 YFSETQ. This CDR3 spans 18 amino acids. The V segment lost 4 bases and the J segment 3 bases; nucleotides outside the gene matches: 8. For the CDR3, the DNA is TGCGCCAGCAGCCCGGGACTAGCGGGAGTCGGGGACACCGGGGAGCTGTTTTTT. Translation: CASSPGLAGVGDTGELFF. The variable domain in full, with the rest retrieved from reference TRBV5-1 and TRBJ2-2, is KAGVTQTPRYLIKTRGQQVTLSCSPISGHRSVSWYQQTPGQGLQFLFEYFSETQRNKGNFPGRFSGRQFSNSRSEMNVSTLELGDSALYLCASSPGLAGVGDTGELFFGEGSRLTVL.

The V call is TRBV7-9, the J call TRBJ1-6; D unresolved. Trimming shortened V by 2 bases and J by 5 bases, and 10 bases separated the two germline ends. This CDR3 has 15 residues. Per germline, CDR1 SEHNR and CDR2 FQNEAQ (reference sequence). CDR3 nucleotides: TGTGCCAGCAGCTTATCCGGCAGGAATAATTCACCCCTCCACTTT. Its protein product is CASSLSGRNNSPLHF.

This chain joins TRBV7-2 and TRBJ2-7; D remains unclear. V lost 5 bases to trimming and J lost 2 bases, with 7 bases between them. Germline V gene data show CDR1 as SGHTA and CDR2 as FQGNSA. CDR3 length: 12 amino acids. The CDR3 DNA reads TGTGCCAGCAGCCGGGCCCCCTACGAGCAGTACTTC. It yields the protein CASSRAPYEQYF.

This clonotype was seen a few times. The rearrangement joins TRBV4-3 to TRBJ2-5; 8 nucleotides line up with TRBD1. V was clipped by 4 bases and J by 3 bases; unmatched bases: 10. In germline, CDR1 is LGHNA, CDR2 YSLEER. The CDR3 extends over 16 amino acids. The chain's CDR3 is CASSPLGGQGKETQYF. The DNA of the CDR3 is TGCGCCAGCAGCCCCTTGGGTGGACAGGGAAAAGAGACCCAGTACTTC.

This chain uses TRBV10-3 with TRBJ2-5, with 7 bases aligning to TRBD1. Germline assignment: CDR1 ENHRY and CDR2 SYGVKD. This CDR3 comprises 13 residues. CDR3 in amino acids: CVAKRGPQETQYF. The CDR3 coding sequence is TGTGTCGCCAAGAGGGGGCCCCAAGAGACCCAGTACTTC.

In this sample, this clonotype turned up many times. This chain links TRBV7-3 with TRBJ2-1; 7 bases map to TRBD2. V was clipped by 4 bases and J by 4 bases; unmatched bases: 7. This CDR3 is 15 amino acids long. Germline V gives CDR1 SGHTA, CDR2 FQGTGA. The CDR3, as DNA: TGTGCCAGCAGCTCCGGACTAGTTTCGTACAATGAGCAGTTCTTC. This gives the protein CASSSGLVSYNEQFF.

As for this clonotype: A single base separates this from a much larger clone, so it may be a read error. V gene TRBV5-6 combines with J gene TRBJ2-2; D unclear. V lost 0 bases and J 3 bases, leaving 0 bases between the germline ends. CDR1 and CDR2 (germline): SGHDT, YYEEEE. This CDR3 region has 12 residues. In DNA form, the CDR3 reads TGTGCCAGCAGCTTGGACACCGGGGAGCTGTTTTTT. Its protein product is CASSLDTGELFF. Full variable domain (missing parts from reference TRBV5-6 and TRBJ2-2): DAGVTQSPTHLIKTRGQQVTLRCSPKSGHDTVSWYQQALGQGPQFIFQYYEEEERQRGNFPDRFSGHQFPNYSSELNVNALLLGDSALYLCASSLDTGELFFGEGSRLTVL.

J is TRBJ2-3 and V is TRBV4-2; D gene ambiguous. The germline V and J ends were trimmed by 1 base and 5 bases, with 16 bases remaining between them. The CDR3 is made up of 16 amino acids. Germline V gene lookup returns CDR1 LGHNA and CDR2 YNFKEQ. In nucleotides, the CDR3 is TGTGCCAGCAGCCAAGCGGCGCCCCGGTCGGGAGATACGCAGTATTTT. This codes for CASSQAAPRSGDTQYF.

This clonotype was counted a few times. The conserved phenylalanine or tryptophan is not found at the CDR3 terminus, so this likely reflects a read error. The DNA is left out, because the CDR3 cannot be placed on it with certainty; the CDR3 is given as TCRdb lists it. V usage is TRBV2 and J usage is TRBJ2-7; the DNA was not compared with TRBD2, the D call given in the table. Germline CDR1 SNHLY, CDR2 FYNNEI. The CDR3 is 12 amino acids in total, end residues counted. The CDR3 region is CASGPGTSVPLI.

The sample holds many counts of this clonotype. The chain has TRBV10-3 and TRBJ2-3; D unclear. V dropped 10 bases and J dropped 0 bases, with 17 bases sitting between them. The CDR3 sequence is 15 residues long. Germline-derived CDR1 and CDR2 are ENHRY and SYGVKD. CDR3: CANAQSSTSTDTQYF. The CDR3, as DNA: TGTGCCAACGCTCAGTCGTCGACTAGCACAGATACGCAGTATTTT.

The chain joins TRBV27 to TRBJ2-2; no definite D call. The CDR3 consists of 13 residues. Germline CDR1 MNHEY, CDR2 SMNVEV (reference sequence). V was trimmed by 3 bases and J by 6 bases, leaving 8 bases between them. As DNA, the CDR3 is TGTGCCAGCAGTTTGAGGCCCCCCGGGGAGCTGTTTTTT. Protein product: CASSLRPPGELFF.

This clonotype showed up many times. V is TRBV18 and J is TRBJ2-2; TRBD2 matches 12 bases. This CDR3 has 18 residues. Germline-derived CDR1 and CDR2 are KGHSH and LQKENI. After removal of 1 base from V and 0 bases from J, the junction contained 3 bases not matched to a gene. The CDR3 region has the DNA TGTGCCAGCTCACCACGGACTAGCGGGGATACGAACACCGGGGAGCTGTTTTTT. It specifies CASSPRTSGDTNTGELFF.

This chain links TRBV28 with TRBJ2-1; D uncertain. This CDR3 has 19 amino acids. Germline V gene sequence: CDR1 MDHEN, CDR2 SYDVKM. Trimming took 3 bases from V and 0 from J, leaving 21 bases between them. This CDR3 is CASSFPVSPRTRSYNEQFF. The DNA for the CDR3 is TGTGCCAGCAGTTTCCCTGTAAGCCCTAGAACTCGCTCCTACAATGAGCAGTTCTTC.

This clonotype showed up many times. This chain connects TRBV5-5 to TRBJ2-3, with D possibly being TRBD2 (6 bases). Germline V gene data show CDR1 as SGHKS and CDR2 as YYEKEE (reference sequence). Trimming removed 5 bases from V and 0 bases from J, with 10 bases in between. The CDR3 contains 14 residues. DNA of the CDR3: TGTGCCAGCAGTCCCGGGACTAGCACAGATACGCAGTATTTT. Amino acids: CASSPGTSTDTQYF.

The rearrangement joins TRBV3-1 to TRBJ2-5, with 8 nucleotides matching TRBD2. The trim removed 0 bases at V and 5 bases at J, leaving 8 bases unmatched. The germline V gene has CDR1 LGHDT and CDR2 YNNKEL (reference sequence). The CDR3 is made up of 16 amino acids. The CDR3 spells CASSQDGQRGMETQYF. In nucleotides, the CDR3 is TGTGCCAGCAGCCAAGATGGCCAGCGGGGGATGGAGACCCAGTACTTC.

Details on this clonotype: As the CDR3 is not closed by the conserved phenylalanine or tryptophan, this likely results from a read error. The chain joins TRBV14 to TRBJ2-4; the D is unclear. Germline CDR1 SGHDN, CDR2 FVKESK. CDR3 length: 13 residues. V lost 3 bases and J lost 10, with 13 bases in between. The CDR3 spells CASSQTETPIQYS. CDR3 DNA sequence: TGTGCCAGCAGCCAGACTGAAACGCCTATTCAGTACTCC.

The sample holds a few counts of this clonotype. The J gene is TRBJ2-1, the V gene TRBV11-2; TRBD2 agrees at 7 bases. Germline V gene lookup returns CDR1 SGHAT and CDR2 FQNNGV. This CDR3 is 16 amino acids long. V was pared by 0 bases and J by 3 bases, with 5 bases of the junction left unmatched. Here the CDR3 reads CASSLDHGGGYNEQFF. CDR3 sequence (DNA): TGTGCCAGCAGCTTAGATCATGGCGGGGGCTACAATGAGCAGTTCTTC.